These T cell receptor beta chains were read from a single sample in a study of cytomegalovirus exposure and HLA in healthy donors. Here immunoSEQ multiplex PCR was the method, and the copy in TCRdb shows in-frame clones only, minus some. The sample carries roughly 100,000 clones, 82% recorded once. The sequenced material came from PBMCs. These receptors were collected from a man over 45 in good health and CMV-seronegative. Each CDR3 is given with its conserved first and last residue. The order of the fields is CDR3 DNA, CDR3 protein, D gene, clone size, J gene, V gene. A D gene is named only where the DNA matches it firmly. Where a row states a size, it is once, few, many or the class of an expanded clone; other rows omit it.

TGTGCCAGTAGTATGAGGCGAGGAGGGCAAGAGACCCAGTACTTC CASSMRRGGQETQYF NA NA TRBJ2-5 TRBV19
TGTGCCATCAGTGAGATTGATCCAGGGGGCAATGAGCAGTTCTTC CAISEIDPGGNEQFF TRBD1 NA TRBJ2-1 TRBV10-3
TGTGCCAGCACCCAGGGGGTGGGGTTCTTC CASTQGVGFF TRBD1 NA TRBJ2-1 TRBV2
TGTGCCAGCAGCTCGGGGGTTAACACAGATACGCAGTATTTT CASSSGVNTDTQYF NA NA TRBJ2-3 TRBV7-3
TGTGCCAGCAGTTCCTCCCACCGACAGGGTCTTAACTATGGCTACACCTTC CASSSSHRQGLNYGYTF TRBD1 NA TRBJ1-2 TRBV28
TGTGCCAGCAGTGCTGGACAGTTGAACACTGAAGCTTTCTTT CASSAGQLNTEAFF NA NA TRBJ1-1 TRBV2
TGTGCCAGCAGTGACAGGGGGCGGGGCACTGAAGCTTTCTTT CASSDRGRGTEAFF TRBD1 NA TRBJ1-1 TRBV6-6
TGTGCCAGTAGTGGCGGACTGGGAGCCACCGGGGAGCTGTTTTTT CASSGGLGATGELFF NA NA TRBJ2-2 TRBV19
TGTGCCAGCAGTGAAAGGGGGGGCGTTAAGAACACTGAAGCTTTCTTT CASSERGGVKNTEAFF NA NA TRBJ1-1 TRBV6-1
TGTGCCAGTAGCAACGGACAGGGGAACACTGAAGCTTTCTTT CASSNGQGNTEAFF TRBD1 NA TRBJ1-1 TRBV19
TGTGCCAGCAGGGGGACAGGGGAGGATCAGCCCCAGCATTTT CASRGTGEDQPQHF TRBD1 NA TRBJ1-5 TRBV28
TGTGCCAGCAGCTTGGCCGGTTGGGGACAGGGGGCTTTGACCCAGCATTTT CASSLAGWGQGALTQHF TRBD1 NA TRBJ1-5 TRBV5-5
TGCGCCAGCAGCCAGGGGGCTCCGGGACAGGGGAACTATGGCTACACCTTC CASSQGAPGQGNYGYTF TRBD1 NA TRBJ1-2 TRBV4-1
TGTGCCAGCAGCTTAGAGGCAGGGCGGAATCAGCCCCAGCATTTT CASSLEAGRNQPQHF NA NA TRBJ1-5 TRBV7-6
TGTGCCAGCAGCCTAAGGACAGGGGATAATTCACCCCTCCACTTT CASSLRTGDNSPLHF TRBD1 NA TRBJ1-6 TRBV7-9
TGTGCCAGCATCCAGAGCGACCTAATTTCCAAATATAGCAATCAGCCCCAGCATTTT CASIQSDLISKYSNQPQHF NA NA TRBJ1-5 TRBV21-1
TGTGCCAGCAGCGTAGCTCAGGCAGGGAACACCATATATTTT CASSVAQAGNTIYF NA NA TRBJ1-3 TRBV9
TGTGCCAGCAGCGTAGACAGGGGGTTCGGTCCCCTCCACTTT CASSVDRGFGPLHF TRBD1 NA TRBJ1-6 TRBV9
TGTGCCAGCAGCTACCCGCCGACAGGGGGAGAGACCCAGTACTTC CASSYPPTGGETQYF TRBD1 once TRBJ2-5 TRBV5-5
TGTGCCAGCAACAGGGTGGGGTTTGGTACGCAGTATTTT CASNRVGFGTQYF NA NA TRBJ2-3 TRBV28
TGCGCCAGCAGCTTGGGAGGGAGTGGCAATCAGCCCCAGCATTTT CASSLGGSGNQPQHF NA NA TRBJ1-5 TRBV5-1
TGCGCCAGCAGCTTAAGGGACGGGGGGATGGACGATGAGCAGTTCTTC CASSLRDGGMDDEQFF TRBD2 once TRBJ2-1 TRBV5-1
TGTGCCAGCTCATATGGGACAGGGGGGACTAATCAGCCCCAGCATTTT CASSYGTGGTNQPQHF TRBD1 NA TRBJ1-5 TRBV18
TGTGCCAGCAGCTGGGGGGGCCGGAACACTGAAGCTTTCTTT CASSWGGRNTEAFF NA NA TRBJ1-1 TRBV7-2
TGCGCCAGCAGCCCCTTAGCGAGCCCGAACACTGAAGCTTTCTTT CASSPLASPNTEAFF NA NA TRBJ1-1 TRBV5-1
TGTGCCAGTAGTACCCTTTACGAGGCGGTCTACAATGAGCAGTTCTTC CASSTLYEAVYNEQFF NA NA TRBJ2-1 TRBV19
TGTGCCAGCAGCGTAGGGGCTAGCGGGGGTCGAGACAACACAGATACGCAGTATTTT CASSVGASGGRDNTDTQYF TRBD2 NA TRBJ2-3 TRBV9
TGTGCCAGTAGTATAGGGACAGGGGAGCAGTACTTC CASSIGTGEQYF TRBD1 NA TRBJ2-5 TRBV19
TGTGCCAGCAGCTTTAGGAGGAGCACAGATACGCAGTATTTT CASSFRRSTDTQYF NA NA TRBJ2-3 TRBV7-7
TGTGCCAGCCACAGGGAACCGAACACTGAAGCTTTCTTT CASHREPNTEAFF NA NA TRBJ1-1 TRBV2
TGCGCCAGCAGTGAACAGGGTTTCACCGGGGAGCTGTTTTTT CASSEQGFTGELFF NA once TRBJ2-2 TRBV10-1
TGCGCCAGCAGCGCATCAGGGGTTGGAGCTAACTATGGCTACACCTTC CASSASGVGANYGYTF NA NA TRBJ1-2 TRBV5-1
TGTGCCAGCAGTTTAGGACAGGGAGATAGGGAGACCCAGTACTTC CASSLGQGDRETQYF TRBD1 NA TRBJ2-5 TRBV5-4
TGTGCCAGCTCACCCGACAGGGGGCTGTTCTTC CASSPDRGLFF TRBD1 NA TRBJ2-1 TRBV18
TGTGCCAGCAATAGCTATCACGAGGGGAACACTGAAGCTTTCTTT CASNSYHEGNTEAFF NA NA TRBJ1-1 TRBV28
TGTGCCTGGAGTGGGGGGACACAAGCTTTCTTT CAWSGGTQAFF NA NA TRBJ1-1 TRBV30